This T cell receptor (beta chain) was sequenced for a study of shared clonotypes between healthy human individuals. The study, taken as a whole, reports: Compared with clonotypes that all four donors shared, non-shared clonotypes had lower generation probabilities.

Germline lookup yields CDR1 SNHLY and CDR2 FYNNEI. This CDR3 region has 14 residues. Trimming stripped 3 bases from V and 3 bases from J, with 10 bases between. Regarding this clone: Its target is unknown.

Across several immunoSEQ plates, the genomic DNA of each subset was split evenly. Replicate sorted-subset PCRs were loaded with about 0.2 ug DNA, about 30,000 T cell genomes. The repertoire was sequenced with immunoSEQ multiplex PCR; TCRdb's copy has only in-frame clones and lacks some. The sample lists fewer than 2.5 million clones; 93% were seen once. Splitting of CD4+ cells produced CD45RA+ naive and CD45RA-negative memory subsets. The source is a young man in good health. Some clones in this sample may be carry-over from other donors' samples. Source material: naive CD4+ T cells from PBMCs. Subset described: CD45RA+ positively selected. The chain links TRBV2 to TRBJ2-3; D may be TRBD1 (5 bases). The DNA of the CDR3 is TGTGCCAGCAGTGACAGGGTAGCTACAGATACGCAGTATTTT. Translated, it gives CASSDRVATDTQYF. The full variable domain, in which reference TRBV2 and TRBJ2-3 provide the parts outside the CDR3, is EPEVTQTPSHQVTQMGQEVILRCVPISNHLYFYWYRQILGQKVEFLVSFYNNEISEKSEIFDDQFSVERPDGSNFTLKIRSTKLEDSAMYFCASSDRVATDTQYFGPGTRLTVL.